The T cell receptor (beta chain) under discussion was sequenced for a study of early T cells in non-severe SARS-CoV-2 infection. For the study at large: Unsorted whole blood bulk RNA was sequenced, with unpaired chains. General study results and limits: Matching against VDJdb likely underestimated virus-specific expansions, favoring anti-spike CD8.

As regards this clonotype: Its antigen is undetermined.

The CDR3 has 12 residues. V lost 5 bases and J 7 bases, leaving 11 bases between the germline ends. Germline values: CDR1 MDHEN, CDR2 SYDVKM. Unique molecular identifiers were added to individual cDNA molecules. TCRdb redid the calling of the 5' RACE reads with MiXCR, one entry per CDR3 protein. The sample includes 100,000 or so distinct CDR3 sequences, around 16% of them seen just once. V and J are TRBV28 and TRBJ1-1, with a weak D call TRBD1 (6 bases). The sample here was whole blood, taken at baseline. The clonotype originates from an adult who was a healthcare worker with PCR-confirmed SARS-CoV-2 infection or an uninfected control (not recorded which). CDR3 nucleotides: TGTGCCAGCAGTGTCCGGGACAATGAAGCTTTCTTT. Amino acids: CASSVRDNEAFF.